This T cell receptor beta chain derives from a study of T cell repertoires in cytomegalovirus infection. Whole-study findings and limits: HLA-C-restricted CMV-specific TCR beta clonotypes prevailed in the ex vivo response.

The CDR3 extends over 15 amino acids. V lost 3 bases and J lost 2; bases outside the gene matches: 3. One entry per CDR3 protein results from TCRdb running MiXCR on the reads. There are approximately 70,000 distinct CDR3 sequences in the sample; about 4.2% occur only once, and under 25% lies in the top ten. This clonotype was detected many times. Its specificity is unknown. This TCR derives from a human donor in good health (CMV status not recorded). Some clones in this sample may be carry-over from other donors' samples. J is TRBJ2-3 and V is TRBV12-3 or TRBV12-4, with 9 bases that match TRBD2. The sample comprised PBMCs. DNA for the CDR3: TGTGCCAGCAGTTTTGGCGGGGGGGCCACAGATACGCAGTATTTT. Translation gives CASSFGGGATDTQYF.